This TCR beta chain comes out of a study of cytomegalovirus exposure and HLA in healthy donors. Study-wide results and limits: Indistinguishability led to the exclusion of some V segments, TRBV6-2 and TRBV6-3 included. Among TCR sequences, most were rare, though some public TCRs appeared in many donors. A later analysis by the authors found several of the most significant clusters apparently linked to common viral pathogens.

As regards this clone: No antigen is known for it.

The CDR3 consists of 13 residues. Trimming took 2 bases from V and 6 from J; bases not matched to a gene: 1. Germline V gene data show CDR1 as SGHDT and CDR2 as YYEEEE. The PCR ran on 60 Vbeta and 13 Jbeta primers. Data came from immunoSEQ multiplex PCR; TCRdb stores just in-frame clones and leaves some out. The sample includes 100,000 to 150,000 clones, approximately 83% of them seen just once. The sample was PBMCs. The genes are TRBV5-6 and TRBJ2-1, with 8 bases fitting TRBD2. The sequence came from a woman aged 40 to 50 in good health and CMV-seropositive. In DNA form, the CDR3 reads TGTGCCAGCAGCTTTAGCGGGATCAATGAGCAGTTCTTC. It specifies CASSFSGINEQFF.